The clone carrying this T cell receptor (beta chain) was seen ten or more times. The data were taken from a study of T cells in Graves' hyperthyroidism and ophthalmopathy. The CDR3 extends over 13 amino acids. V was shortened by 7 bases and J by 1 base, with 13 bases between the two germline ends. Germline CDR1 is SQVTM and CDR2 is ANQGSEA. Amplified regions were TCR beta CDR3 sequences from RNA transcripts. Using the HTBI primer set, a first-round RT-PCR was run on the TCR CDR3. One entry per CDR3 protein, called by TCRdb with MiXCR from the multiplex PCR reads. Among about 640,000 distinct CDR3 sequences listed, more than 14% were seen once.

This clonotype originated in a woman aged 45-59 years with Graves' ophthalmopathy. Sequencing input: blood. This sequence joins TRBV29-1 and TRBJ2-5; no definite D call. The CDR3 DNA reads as TGCAGCGCCCTCTCCGGTTCCCAAGAGACCCAGTACTTC. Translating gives CSALSGSQETQYF.